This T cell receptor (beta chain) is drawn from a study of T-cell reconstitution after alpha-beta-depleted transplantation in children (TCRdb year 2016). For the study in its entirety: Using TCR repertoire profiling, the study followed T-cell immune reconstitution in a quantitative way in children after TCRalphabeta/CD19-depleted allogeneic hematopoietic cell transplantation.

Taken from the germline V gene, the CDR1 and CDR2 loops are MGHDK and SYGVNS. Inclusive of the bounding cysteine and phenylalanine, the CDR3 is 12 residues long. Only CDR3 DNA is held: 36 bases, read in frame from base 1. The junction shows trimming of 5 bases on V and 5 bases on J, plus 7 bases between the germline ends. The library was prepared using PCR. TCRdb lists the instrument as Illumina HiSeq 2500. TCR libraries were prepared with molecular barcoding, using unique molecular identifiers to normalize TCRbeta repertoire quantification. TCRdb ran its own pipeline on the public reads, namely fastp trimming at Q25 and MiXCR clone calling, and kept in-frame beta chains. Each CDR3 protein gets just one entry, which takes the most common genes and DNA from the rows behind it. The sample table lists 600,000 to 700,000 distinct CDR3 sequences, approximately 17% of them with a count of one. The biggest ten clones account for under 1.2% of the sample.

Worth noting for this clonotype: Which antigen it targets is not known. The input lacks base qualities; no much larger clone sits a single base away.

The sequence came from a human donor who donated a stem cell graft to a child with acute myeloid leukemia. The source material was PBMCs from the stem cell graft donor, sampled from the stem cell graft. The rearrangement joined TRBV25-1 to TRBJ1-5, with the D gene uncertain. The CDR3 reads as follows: CASSRGYQPQHF. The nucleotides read TGTGCCAGCAGTAGAGGGTATCAGCCCCAGCATTTT.